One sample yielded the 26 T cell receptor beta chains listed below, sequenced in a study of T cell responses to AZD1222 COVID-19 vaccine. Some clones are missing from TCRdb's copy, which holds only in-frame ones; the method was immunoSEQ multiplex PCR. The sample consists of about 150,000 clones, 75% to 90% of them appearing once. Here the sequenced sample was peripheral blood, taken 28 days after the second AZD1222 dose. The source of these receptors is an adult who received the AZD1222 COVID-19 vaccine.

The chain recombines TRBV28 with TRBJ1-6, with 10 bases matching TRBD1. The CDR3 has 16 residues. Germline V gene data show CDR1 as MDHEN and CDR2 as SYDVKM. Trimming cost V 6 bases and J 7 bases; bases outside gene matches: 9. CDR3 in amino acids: CASRSTGTGANSPLHF. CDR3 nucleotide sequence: TGTGCCAGCAGGTCGACCGGGACAGGGGCCAATTCACCCCTCCACTTT.

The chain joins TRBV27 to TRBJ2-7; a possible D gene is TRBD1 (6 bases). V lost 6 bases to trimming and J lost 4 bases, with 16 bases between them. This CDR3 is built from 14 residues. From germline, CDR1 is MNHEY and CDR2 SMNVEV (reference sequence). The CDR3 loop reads CASRPQGKEYEQYF. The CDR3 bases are TGTGCCAGCAGACCCCAGGGGAAGGAGTACGAGCAGTACTTC.

The CDR3 loop is CASNRLGNTIYF. CDR3 sequence (DNA): TGTGCCAGCAACCGATTAGGAAACACCATATATTTT. J is TRBJ1-3 and V is TRBV7-2; D not certain. Germline CDR1 SGHTA, CDR2 FQGNSA. V dropped 7 bases and J dropped 4 bases, with 8 bases sitting between them. CDR3 length equals 12 residues. The complete variable domain, with remaining parts taken from reference TRBV7-2 and TRBJ1-3, reads GAGVSQSPSNKVTEKGKDVELRCDPISGHTALYWYRQSLGQGLEFLIYFQGNSAPDKSGLPSDRFSAERTGGSVSTLTIQRTQQEDSAVYLCASNRLGNTIYFGEGSWLTVV.

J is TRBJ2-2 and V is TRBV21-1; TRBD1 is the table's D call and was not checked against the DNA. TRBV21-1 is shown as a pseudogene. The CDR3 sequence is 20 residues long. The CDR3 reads CASSSPGTGSFRQRTGELFF. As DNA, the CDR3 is TGTGCCAGCAGCTCTCCCGGGACAGGGTCATTCCGCCAACGTACCGGGGAGCTGTTTTTT.

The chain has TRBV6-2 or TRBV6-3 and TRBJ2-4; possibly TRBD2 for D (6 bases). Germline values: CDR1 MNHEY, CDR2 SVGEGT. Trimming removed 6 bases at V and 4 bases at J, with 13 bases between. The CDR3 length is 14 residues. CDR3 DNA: TGTGCCAGCAGCGGTTCTAGCGATAAAAACATTCAGTACTTC. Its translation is CASSGSSDKNIQYF.

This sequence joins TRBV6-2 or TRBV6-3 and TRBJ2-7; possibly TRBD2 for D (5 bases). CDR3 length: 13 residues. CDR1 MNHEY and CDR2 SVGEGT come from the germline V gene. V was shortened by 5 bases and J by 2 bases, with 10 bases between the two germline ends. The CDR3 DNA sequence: TGTGCCAGCAGTCAGAGGGTAACCTACGAGCAGTACTTC. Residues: CASSQRVTYEQYF.

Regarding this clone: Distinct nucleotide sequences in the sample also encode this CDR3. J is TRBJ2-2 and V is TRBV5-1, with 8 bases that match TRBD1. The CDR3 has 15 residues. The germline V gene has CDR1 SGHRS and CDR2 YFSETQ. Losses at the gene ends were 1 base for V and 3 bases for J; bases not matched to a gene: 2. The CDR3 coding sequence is TGCGCCAGCAGCTTGACAGGGGGAGACACCGGGGAGCTGTTTTTT. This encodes CASSLTGGDTGELFF. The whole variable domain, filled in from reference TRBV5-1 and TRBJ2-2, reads KAGVTQTPRYLIKTRGQQVTLSCSPISGHRSVSWYQQTPGQGLQFLFEYFSETQRNKGNFPGRFSGRQFSNSRSEMNVSTLELGDSALYLCASSLTGGDTGELFFGEGSRLTVL.

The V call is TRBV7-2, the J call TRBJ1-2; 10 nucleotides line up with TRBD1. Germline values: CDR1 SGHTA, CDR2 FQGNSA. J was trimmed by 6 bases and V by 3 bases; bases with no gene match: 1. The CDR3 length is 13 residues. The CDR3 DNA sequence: TGTGCCAGCAGCTTGGGACAGGGGAATGGCTACACCTTC. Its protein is CASSLGQGNGYTF.

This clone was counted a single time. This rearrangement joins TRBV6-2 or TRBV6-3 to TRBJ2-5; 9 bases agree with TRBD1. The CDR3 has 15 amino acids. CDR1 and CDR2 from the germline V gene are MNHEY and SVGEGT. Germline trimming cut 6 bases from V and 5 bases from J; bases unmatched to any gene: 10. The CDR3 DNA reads TGTGCCAGCAGCCCGAGGCGGGACAGGGTCGAGACCCAGTACTTC. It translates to CASSPRRDRVETQYF.

CDR3 sequence (DNA): TGTGCCAGCAGTTTCGAGTTAGGGTTGTCAGGGTCCGGCGTTGAAGCTTTCTTT. This encodes CASSFELGLSGSGVEAFF. The V and J genes are TRBV28 and TRBJ1-1; D is possibly TRBD1 (5 bases). With 3 bases removed from V and 7 bases from J, the gap between germline ends came to 27 bases. Germline values: CDR1 MDHEN, CDR2 SYDVKM. This CDR3 has 18 residues.

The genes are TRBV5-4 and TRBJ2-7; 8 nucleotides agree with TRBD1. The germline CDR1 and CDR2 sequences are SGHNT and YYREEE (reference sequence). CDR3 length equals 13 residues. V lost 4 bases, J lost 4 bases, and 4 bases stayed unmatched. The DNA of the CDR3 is TGTGCCAGCAGCCCGGACAGGGAGTACGAGCAGTACTTC. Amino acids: CASSPDREYEQYF. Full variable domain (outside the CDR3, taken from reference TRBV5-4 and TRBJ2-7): ETGVTQSPTHLIKTRGQQVTLRCSSQSGHNTVSWYQQALGQGPQFIFQYYREEENGRGNFPPRFSGLQFPNYSSELNVNALELDDSALYLCASSPDREYEQYFGPGTRLTVT.

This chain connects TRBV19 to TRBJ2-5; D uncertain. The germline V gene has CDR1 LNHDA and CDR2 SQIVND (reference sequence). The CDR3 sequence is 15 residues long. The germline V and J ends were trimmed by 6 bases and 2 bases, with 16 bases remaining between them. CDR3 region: CASSAVDLGQETQYF. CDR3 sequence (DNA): TGTGCCAGTAGCGCCGTGGACCTTGGGCAAGAGACCCAGTACTTC.

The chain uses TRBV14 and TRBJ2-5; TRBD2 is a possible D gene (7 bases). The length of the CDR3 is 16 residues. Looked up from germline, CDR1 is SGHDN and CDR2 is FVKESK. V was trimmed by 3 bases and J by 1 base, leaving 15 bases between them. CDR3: CASSQRRGGAQETQYF. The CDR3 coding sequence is TGTGCCAGCAGCCAGAGGAGAGGGGGGGCCCAAGAGACCCAGTACTTC.

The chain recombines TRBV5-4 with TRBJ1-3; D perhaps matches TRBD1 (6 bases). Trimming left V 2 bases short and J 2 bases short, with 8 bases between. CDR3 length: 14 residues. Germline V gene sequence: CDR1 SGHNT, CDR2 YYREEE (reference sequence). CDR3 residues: CASSLQGTGNTIYF. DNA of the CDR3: TGTGCCAGCAGCTTACAGGGTACTGGAAACACCATATATTTT.

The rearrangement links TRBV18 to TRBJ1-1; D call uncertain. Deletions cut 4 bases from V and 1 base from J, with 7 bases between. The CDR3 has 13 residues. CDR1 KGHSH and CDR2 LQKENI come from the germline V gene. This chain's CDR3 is CASSLRENTEAFF. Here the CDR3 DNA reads TGTGCCAGCTCACTTAGGGAGAACACTGAAGCTTTCTTT.

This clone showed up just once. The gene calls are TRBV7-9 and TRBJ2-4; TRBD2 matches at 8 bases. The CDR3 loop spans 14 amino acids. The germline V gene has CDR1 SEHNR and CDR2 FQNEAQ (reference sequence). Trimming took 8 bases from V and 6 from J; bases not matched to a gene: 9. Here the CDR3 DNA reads TGTGCCAGCGTCTCGGGAGGGGCTGGAAACATTCAGTACTTC. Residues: CASVSGGAGNIQYF. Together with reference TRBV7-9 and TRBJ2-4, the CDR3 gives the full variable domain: DTGVSQNPRHKITKRGQNVTFRCDPISEHNRLYWYRQTLGQGPEFLTYFQNEAQLEKSRLLSDRFSAERPKGSFSTLEIQRTEQGDSAMYLCASVSGGAGNIQYFGAGTRLSVL.

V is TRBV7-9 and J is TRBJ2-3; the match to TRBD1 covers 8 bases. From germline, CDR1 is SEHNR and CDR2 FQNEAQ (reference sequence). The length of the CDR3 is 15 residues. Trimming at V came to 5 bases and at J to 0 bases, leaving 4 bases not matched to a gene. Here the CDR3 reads CASSRTGGSTDTQYF. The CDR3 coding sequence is TGTGCCAGCAGCCGAACAGGGGGGAGCACAGATACGCAGTATTTT.

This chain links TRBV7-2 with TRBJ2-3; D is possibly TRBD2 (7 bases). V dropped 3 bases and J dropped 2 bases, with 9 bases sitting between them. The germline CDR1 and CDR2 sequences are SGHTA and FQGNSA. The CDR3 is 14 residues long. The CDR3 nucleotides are TGTGCCAGCAGCTTCGGGGGGCCCACAGATACGCAGTATTTT. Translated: CASSFGGPTDTQYF.

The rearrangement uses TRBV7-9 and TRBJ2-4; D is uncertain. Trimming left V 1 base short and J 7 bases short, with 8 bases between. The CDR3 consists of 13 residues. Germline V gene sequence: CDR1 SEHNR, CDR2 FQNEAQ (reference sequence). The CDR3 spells CASSLGEGNIQYF. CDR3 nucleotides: TGTGCCAGCAGCTTAGGGGAAGGGAACATTCAGTACTTC.

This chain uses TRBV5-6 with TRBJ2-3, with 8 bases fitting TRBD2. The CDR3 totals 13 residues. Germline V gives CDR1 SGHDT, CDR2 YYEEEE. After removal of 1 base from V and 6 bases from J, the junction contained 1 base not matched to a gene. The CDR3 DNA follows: TGTGCCAGCAGCTTGATAGCGGGGGATACGCAGTATTTT. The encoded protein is CASSLIAGDTQYF.

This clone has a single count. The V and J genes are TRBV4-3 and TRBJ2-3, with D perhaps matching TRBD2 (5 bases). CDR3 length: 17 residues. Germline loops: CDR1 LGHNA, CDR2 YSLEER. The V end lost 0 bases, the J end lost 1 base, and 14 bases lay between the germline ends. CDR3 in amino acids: CASSQDLATRGTDTQYF. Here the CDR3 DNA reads TGCGCCAGCAGCCAAGATCTGGCAACTAGAGGCACAGATACGCAGTATTTT.

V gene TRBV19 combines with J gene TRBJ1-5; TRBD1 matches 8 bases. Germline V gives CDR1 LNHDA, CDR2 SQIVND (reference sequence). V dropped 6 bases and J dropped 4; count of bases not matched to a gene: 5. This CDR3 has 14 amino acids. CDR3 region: CASSLGQGNQPQHF. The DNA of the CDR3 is TGTGCCAGTAGCTTAGGACAGGGAAATCAGCCCCAGCATTTT.

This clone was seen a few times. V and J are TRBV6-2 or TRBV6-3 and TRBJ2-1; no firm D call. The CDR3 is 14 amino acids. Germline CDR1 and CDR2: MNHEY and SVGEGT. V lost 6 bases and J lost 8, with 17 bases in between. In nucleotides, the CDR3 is TGTGCCAGCAGCGTCCGGTCTGGGGTCGATGAGCAGTTCTTC. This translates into CASSVRSGVDEQFF.

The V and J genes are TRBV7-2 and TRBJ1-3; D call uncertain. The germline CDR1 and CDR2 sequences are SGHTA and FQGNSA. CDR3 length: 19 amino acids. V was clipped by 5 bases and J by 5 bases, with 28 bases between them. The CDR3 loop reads CASSLTPPTDRGVRNTIYF. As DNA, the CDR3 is TGTGCCAGCAGCCTAACCCCCCCCACGGACCGTGGCGTTCGAAACACCATATATTTT.

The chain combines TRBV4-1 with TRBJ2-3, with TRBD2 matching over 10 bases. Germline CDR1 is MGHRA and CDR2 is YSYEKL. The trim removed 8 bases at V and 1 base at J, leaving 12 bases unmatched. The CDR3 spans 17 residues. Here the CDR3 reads CASSASGGDRGTDTQYF. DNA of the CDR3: TGCGCCAGCTCCGCTAGCGGGGGAGATCGGGGCACAGATACGCAGTATTTT.

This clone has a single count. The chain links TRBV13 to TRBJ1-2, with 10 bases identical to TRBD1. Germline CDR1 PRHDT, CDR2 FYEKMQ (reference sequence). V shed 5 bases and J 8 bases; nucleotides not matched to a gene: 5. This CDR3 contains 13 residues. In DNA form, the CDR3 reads TGTGCCAGCAGCCGGACAGGGGGTCGGGGCTACACCTTC. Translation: CASSRTGGRGYTF.